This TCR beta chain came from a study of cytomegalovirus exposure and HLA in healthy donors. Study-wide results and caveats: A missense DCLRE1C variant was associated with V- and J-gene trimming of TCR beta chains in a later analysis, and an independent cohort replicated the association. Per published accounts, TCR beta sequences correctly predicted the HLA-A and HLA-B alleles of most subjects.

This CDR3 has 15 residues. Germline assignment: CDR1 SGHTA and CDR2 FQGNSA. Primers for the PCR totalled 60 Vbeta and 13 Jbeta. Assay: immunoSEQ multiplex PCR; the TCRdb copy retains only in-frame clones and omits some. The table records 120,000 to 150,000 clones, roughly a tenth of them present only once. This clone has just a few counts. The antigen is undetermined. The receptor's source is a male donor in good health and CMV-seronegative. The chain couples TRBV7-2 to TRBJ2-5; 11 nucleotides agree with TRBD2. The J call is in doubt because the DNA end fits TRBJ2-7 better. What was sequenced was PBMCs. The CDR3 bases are TGTGCCAGCAGCTTCCTAGCGGGAGGAGGGTACGAGCAGTACTTC. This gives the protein CASSFLAGGGYEQYF.